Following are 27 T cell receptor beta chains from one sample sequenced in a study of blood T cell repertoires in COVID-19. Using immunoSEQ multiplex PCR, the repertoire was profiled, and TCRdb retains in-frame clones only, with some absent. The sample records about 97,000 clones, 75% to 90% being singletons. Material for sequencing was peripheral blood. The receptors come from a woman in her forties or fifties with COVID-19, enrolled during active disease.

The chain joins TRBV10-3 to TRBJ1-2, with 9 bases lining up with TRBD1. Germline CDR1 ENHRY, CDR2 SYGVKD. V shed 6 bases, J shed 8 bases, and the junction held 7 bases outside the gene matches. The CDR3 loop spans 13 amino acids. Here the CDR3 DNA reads TGTGCCATCAGCACAGGGGGCGGATTAGGCTACACCTTC. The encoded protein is CAISTGGGLGYTF.

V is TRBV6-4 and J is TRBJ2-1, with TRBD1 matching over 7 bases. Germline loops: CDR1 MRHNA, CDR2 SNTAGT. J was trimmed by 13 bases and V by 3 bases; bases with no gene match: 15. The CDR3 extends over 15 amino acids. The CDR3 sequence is CASSEFVGGALYQFF. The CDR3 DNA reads TGTGCCAGCAGTGAGTTCGTAGGGGGCGCTTTGTATCAGTTCTTC.

As DNA, the CDR3 is TGCGCCAGCAGCGTGGGACAGGGGACCGGGGAGCTGTTTTTT. It is translated as CASSVGQGTGELFF. The V gene is TRBV5-1, the J gene TRBJ2-2, with 10 nucleotides matching TRBD1. CDR1 SGHRS and CDR2 YFSETQ come from the germline V gene. Losses at the gene ends were 4 bases for V and 5 bases for J; bases not matched to a gene: 2. This CDR3 spans 14 amino acids.

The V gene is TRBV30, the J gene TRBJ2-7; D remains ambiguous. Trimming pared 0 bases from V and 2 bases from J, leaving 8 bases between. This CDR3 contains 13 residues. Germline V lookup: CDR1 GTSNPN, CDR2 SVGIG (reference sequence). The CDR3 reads CAWSVRRTYEQYF. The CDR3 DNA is TGTGCCTGGAGTGTAAGGCGGACCTACGAGCAGTACTTC.

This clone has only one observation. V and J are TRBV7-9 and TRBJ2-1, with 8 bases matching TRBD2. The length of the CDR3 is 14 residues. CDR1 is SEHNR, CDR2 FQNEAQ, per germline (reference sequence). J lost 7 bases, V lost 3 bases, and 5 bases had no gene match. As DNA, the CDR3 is TGTGCCAGCAGCTTTGGACTAGCTTGGAATGAGCAGTTCTTC. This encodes CASSFGLAWNEQFF.

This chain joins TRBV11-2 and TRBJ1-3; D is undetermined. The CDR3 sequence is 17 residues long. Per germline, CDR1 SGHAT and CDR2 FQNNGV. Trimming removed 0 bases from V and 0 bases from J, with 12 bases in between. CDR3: CASSLDPGRPSGNTIYF. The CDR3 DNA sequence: TGTGCCAGCAGCTTAGATCCCGGCAGGCCCTCTGGAAACACCATATATTTT.

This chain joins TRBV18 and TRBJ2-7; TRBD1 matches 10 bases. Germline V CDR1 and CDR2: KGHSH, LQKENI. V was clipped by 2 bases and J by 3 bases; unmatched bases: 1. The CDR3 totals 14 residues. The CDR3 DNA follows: TGTGCCAGCTCACCAGGGACAGGGGACTACGAGCAGTACTTC. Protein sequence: CASSPGTGDYEQYF.

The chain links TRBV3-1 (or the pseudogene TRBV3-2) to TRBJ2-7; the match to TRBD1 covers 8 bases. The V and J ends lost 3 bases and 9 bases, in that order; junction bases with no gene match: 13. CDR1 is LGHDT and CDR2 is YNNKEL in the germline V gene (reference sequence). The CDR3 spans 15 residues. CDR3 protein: CASSQHGQGHGSQYF. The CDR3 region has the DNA TGTGCCAGCAGCCAGCACGGACAGGGCCACGGGTCGCAGTACTTC.

The CDR3 DNA reads as TGTGCCAGCAGCTCATCCCCCGGGGTCGCGCGGGTATTGGGCACAGATACGCAGTATTTT. Its protein is CASSSSPGVARVLGTDTQYF. This chain joins TRBV5-4 and TRBJ2-3, with a tentative D call TRBD2 (5 bases). V gave up 3 bases and J gave up 1 base, with 27 bases separating them. The CDR3 totals 20 residues. The germline gives CDR1 SGHNT, CDR2 YYREEE (reference sequence).

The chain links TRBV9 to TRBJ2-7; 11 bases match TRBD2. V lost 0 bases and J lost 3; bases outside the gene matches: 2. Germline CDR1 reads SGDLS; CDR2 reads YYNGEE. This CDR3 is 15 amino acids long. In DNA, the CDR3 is TGTGCCAGCAGCGTAGCCGGGACTAGCGGCTACGAGCAGTACTTC. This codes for CASSVAGTSGYEQYF. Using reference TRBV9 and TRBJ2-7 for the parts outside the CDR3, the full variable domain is DSGVTQTPKHLITATGQRVTLRCSPRSGDLSVYWYQQSLDQGLQFLIQYYNGEERAKGNILERFSAQQFPDLHSELNLSSLELGDSALYFCASSVAGTSGYEQYFGPGTRLTVT.

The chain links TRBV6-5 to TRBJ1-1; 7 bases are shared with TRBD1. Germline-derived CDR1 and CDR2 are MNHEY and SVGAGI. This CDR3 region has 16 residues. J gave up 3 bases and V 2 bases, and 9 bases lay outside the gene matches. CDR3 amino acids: CASSYEPGQRYTEAFF. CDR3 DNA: TGTGCCAGCAGTTACGAACCGGGACAGCGATACACTGAAGCTTTCTTT.

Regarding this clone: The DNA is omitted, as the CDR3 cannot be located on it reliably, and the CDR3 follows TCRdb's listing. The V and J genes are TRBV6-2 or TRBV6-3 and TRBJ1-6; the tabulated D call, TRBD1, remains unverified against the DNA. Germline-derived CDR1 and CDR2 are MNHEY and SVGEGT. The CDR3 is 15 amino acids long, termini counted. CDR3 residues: CASSTSGQYNSPLHF.

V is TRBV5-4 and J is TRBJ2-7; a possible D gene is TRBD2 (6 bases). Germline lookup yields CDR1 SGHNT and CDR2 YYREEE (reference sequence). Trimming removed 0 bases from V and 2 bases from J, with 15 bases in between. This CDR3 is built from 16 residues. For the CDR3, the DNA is TGTGCCAGCAGCTTGGGCCGGGGGAATCTAGCCTACGAGCAGTACTTC. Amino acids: CASSLGRGNLAYEQYF.

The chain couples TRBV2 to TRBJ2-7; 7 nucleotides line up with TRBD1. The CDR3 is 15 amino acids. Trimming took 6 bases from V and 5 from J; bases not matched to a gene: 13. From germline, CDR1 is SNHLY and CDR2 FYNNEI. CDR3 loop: CASRGIDRVSDEQYF. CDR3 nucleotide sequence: TGTGCCAGCAGGGGCATTGACAGGGTTTCGGACGAGCAGTACTTC. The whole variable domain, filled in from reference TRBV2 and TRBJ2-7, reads EPEVTQTPSHQVTQMGQEVILRCVPISNHLYFYWYRQILGQKVEFLVSFYNNEISEKSEIFDDQFSVERPDGSNFTLKIRSTKLEDSAMYFCASRGIDRVSDEQYFGPGTRLTVT.

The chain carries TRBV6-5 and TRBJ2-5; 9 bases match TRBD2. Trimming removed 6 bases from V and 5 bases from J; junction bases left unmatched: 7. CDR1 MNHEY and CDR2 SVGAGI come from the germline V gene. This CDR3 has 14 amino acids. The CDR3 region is CASSPGLAGETQYF. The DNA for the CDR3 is TGTGCCAGCAGCCCGGGACTAGCCGGGGAGACCCAGTACTTC.

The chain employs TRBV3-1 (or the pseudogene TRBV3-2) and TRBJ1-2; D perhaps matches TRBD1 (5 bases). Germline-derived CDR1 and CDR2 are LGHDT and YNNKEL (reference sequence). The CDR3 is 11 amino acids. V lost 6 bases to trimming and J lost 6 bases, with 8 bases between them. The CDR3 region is CASSWGDGYTF. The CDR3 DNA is TGTGCCAGCAGTTGGGGGGATGGCTACACCTTC.

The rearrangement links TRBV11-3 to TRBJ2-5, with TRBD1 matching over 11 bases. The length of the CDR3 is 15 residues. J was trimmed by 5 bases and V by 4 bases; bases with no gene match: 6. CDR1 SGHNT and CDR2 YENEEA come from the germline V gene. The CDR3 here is CASSSGQGARETQYF. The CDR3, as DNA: TGTGCCAGCAGCTCCGGACAGGGGGCTCGGGAGACCCAGTACTTC. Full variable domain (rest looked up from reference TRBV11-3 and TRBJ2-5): EAGVVQSPRYKIIEKKQPVAFWCNPISGHNTLYWYLQNLGQGPELLIRYENEEAVDDSQLPKDRFSAERLKGVDSTLKIQPAELGDSAVYLCASSSGQGARETQYFGPGTRLLVL.

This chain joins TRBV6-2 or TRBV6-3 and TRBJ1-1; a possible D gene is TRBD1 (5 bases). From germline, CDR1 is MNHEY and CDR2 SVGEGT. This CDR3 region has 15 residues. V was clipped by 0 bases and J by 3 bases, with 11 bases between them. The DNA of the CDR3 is TGTGCCAGCAGTTACTCGGCAGGGCTGTACACTGAAGCTTTCTTT. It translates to CASSYSAGLYTEAFF.

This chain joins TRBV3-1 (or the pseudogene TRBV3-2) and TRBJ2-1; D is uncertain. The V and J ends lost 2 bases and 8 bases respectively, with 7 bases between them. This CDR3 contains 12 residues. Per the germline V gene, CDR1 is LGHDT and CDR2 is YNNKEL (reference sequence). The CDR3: CASSQSVDEQFF. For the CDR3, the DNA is TGTGCCAGCAGCCAATCCGTTGATGAGCAGTTCTTC.

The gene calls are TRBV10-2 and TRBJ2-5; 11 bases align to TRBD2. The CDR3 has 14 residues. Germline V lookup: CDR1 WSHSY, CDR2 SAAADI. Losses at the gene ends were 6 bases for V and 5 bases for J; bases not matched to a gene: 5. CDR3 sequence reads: CASSSLAGVETQYF. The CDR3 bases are TGCGCCAGCAGCTCACTAGCGGGGGTGGAGACCCAGTACTTC.

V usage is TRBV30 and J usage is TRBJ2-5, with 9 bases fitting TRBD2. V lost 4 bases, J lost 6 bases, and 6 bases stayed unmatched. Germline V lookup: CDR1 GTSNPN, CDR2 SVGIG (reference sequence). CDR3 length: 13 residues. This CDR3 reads CAWKASGVKTQYF. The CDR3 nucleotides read TGTGCCTGGAAGGCTAGCGGGGTTAAGACCCAGTACTTC.

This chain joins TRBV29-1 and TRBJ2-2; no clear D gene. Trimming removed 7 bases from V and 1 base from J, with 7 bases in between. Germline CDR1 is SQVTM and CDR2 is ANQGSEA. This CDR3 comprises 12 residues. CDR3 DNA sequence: TGCAGCGCCGCAGGGAACACCGGGGAGCTGTTTTTT. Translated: CSAAGNTGELFF.

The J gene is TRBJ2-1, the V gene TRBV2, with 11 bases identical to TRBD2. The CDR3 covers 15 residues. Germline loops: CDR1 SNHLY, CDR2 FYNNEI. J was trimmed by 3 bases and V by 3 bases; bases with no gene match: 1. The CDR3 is CASSDGTSGYNEQFF. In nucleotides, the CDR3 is TGTGCCAGCAGTGATGGGACTAGCGGCTACAATGAGCAGTTCTTC.

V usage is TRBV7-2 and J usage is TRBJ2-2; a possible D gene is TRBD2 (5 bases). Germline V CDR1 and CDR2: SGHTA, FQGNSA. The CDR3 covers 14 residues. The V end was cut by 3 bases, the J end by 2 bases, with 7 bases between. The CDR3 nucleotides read TGTGCCAGCAGCTTCCGGGAAAACACCGGGGAGCTGTTTTTT. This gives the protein CASSFRENTGELFF.

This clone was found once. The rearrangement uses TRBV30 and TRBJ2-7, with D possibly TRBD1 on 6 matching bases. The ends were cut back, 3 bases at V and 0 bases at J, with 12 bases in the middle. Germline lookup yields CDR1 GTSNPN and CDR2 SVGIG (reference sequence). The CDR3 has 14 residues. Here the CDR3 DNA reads TGTGCCTGGAGGGGGACACGGAGCTCCTACGAGCAGTACTTC. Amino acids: CAWRGTRSSYEQYF.

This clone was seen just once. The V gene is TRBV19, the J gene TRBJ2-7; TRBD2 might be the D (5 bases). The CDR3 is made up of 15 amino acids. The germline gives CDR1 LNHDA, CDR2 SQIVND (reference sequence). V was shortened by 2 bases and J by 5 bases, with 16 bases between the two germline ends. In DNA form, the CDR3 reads TGTGCCAGTAGTATATCGGGCAGGTCCGGGGACGAGCAGTACTTC. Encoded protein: CASSISGRSGDEQYF.

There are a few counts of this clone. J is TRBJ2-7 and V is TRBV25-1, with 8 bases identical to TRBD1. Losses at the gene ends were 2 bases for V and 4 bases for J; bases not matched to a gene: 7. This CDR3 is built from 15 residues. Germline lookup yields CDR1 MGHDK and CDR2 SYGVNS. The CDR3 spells CASSEGNRGVYEQYF. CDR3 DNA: TGTGCCAGCAGTGAAGGTAACAGGGGGGTTTACGAGCAGTACTTC.